The 21 T cell receptor beta chains presented below share a single source sample, sequenced in a study of blood T cell repertoires in COVID-19. Produced via immunoSEQ multiplex PCR; TCRdb's table is partial and in-frame only. The sample lists about 210,000 clones, 70% to 90% occurring once. The sample comprised PBMCs or T cells enriched from blood (not recorded which). The origin of the receptors is a woman aged 18-30 years who had recovered from COVID-19.

The chain recombines TRBV5-1 with TRBJ2-7, with 7 positions matching TRBD1. Germline V lookup: CDR1 SGHRS, CDR2 YFSETQ. The CDR3 runs 12 residues. V was clipped by 4 bases and J by 6 bases; unmatched bases: 4. CDR3 loop: CASSNRDSEQYF. The CDR3 nucleotides are TGCGCCAGCAGCAACCGGGACAGCGAGCAGTACTTC.

V is TRBV7-2 and J is TRBJ1-5; TRBD1 aligns across 7 bases. Germline V gene data show CDR1 as SGHTA and CDR2 as FQGNSA. J lost 2 bases, V lost 3 bases, and 4 bases had no gene match. The CDR3 has 15 residues. CDR3 DNA sequence: TGTGCCAGCAGCTTGGAAGACAGGGGCAATCAGCCCCAGCATTTT. Protein product: CASSLEDRGNQPQHF.

This chain joins TRBV4-1 and TRBJ1-4; the D is unclear. Per germline, CDR1 MGHRA and CDR2 YSYEKL. The CDR3 loop spans 16 amino acids. V was cut by 1 base and J by 5 bases, with 14 bases left in between. CDR3 residues: CASSQARHLQNEKLFF. CDR3 sequence (DNA): TGCGCCAGCAGCCAAGCGCGGCATTTACAAAATGAAAAACTGTTTTTT.

The chain uses TRBV5-4 and TRBJ2-1; 7 nucleotides match TRBD2. Germline V gene sequence: CDR1 SGHNT, CDR2 YYREEE (reference sequence). J lost 3 bases, V lost 1 base, and 4 bases had no gene match. CDR3 length equals 15 residues. CDR3 region: CASSLIQRDYNEQFF. CDR3 in DNA: TGTGCCAGCAGCTTGATTCAGCGGGACTACAATGAGCAGTTCTTC.

This chain joins TRBV2 and TRBJ2-7; possible D gene TRBD2, 6 bases. CDR1 is SNHLY, CDR2 FYNNEI, per germline. The CDR3 spans 14 residues. Trimming pared 6 bases from V and 4 bases from J, leaving 16 bases between. The CDR3 sequence: CASSQTSLIYEQYF. Written as DNA, the CDR3 is TGTGCCAGCAGCCAGACTAGTCTGATTTACGAGCAGTACTTC. Drawing the rest from reference TRBV2 and TRBJ2-7, the complete variable domain is EPEVTQTPSHQVTQMGQEVILRCVPISNHLYFYWYRQILGQKVEFLVSFYNNEISEKSEIFDDQFSVERPDGSNFTLKIRSTKLEDSAMYFCASSQTSLIYEQYFGPGTRLTVT.

The chain has TRBV28 and TRBJ1-1; the match to TRBD1 covers 7 bases. Germline trimming cut 9 bases from V and 1 base from J; bases unmatched to any gene: 8. CDR3 size: 14 residues. Germline loops: CDR1 MDHEN, CDR2 SYDVKM. The CDR3 here is CASEPGQTNTEAFF. In nucleotides, the CDR3 is TGTGCCAGTGAACCGGGACAGACGAACACTGAAGCTTTCTTT.

This chain connects TRBV1 to TRBJ2-7; no DNA check was done on the table's D call, TRBD2. TRBV1 is labeled a pseudogene. The CDR3 is made up of 16 amino acids. The CDR3 bases are TGCACCAGCAGCCACCTTAAGGGCGGGGGGCCCTACGAGCAGTACTTC. Its translation: CTSSHLKGGGPYEQYF.

The chain recombines TRBV6-1 with TRBJ2-7; weak D call: TRBD2 (6 bases). Trimming took off 4 bases at V and 7 bases at J, with 23 bases between the two ends. Germline V gene lookup returns CDR1 MNHNS and CDR2 SASEGT. The CDR3 is 16 amino acids. The CDR3: CASSGAEAGAGGEQYF. For the CDR3, the DNA is TGTGCCAGCAGTGGAGCCGAGGCTGGGGCCGGGGGAGAGCAGTACTTC.

V gene TRBV5-4 combines with J gene TRBJ2-5; 9 positions agree with TRBD1. CDR3 length: 14 residues. V lost 4 bases and J lost 5; bases outside the gene matches: 6. Germline CDR1 SGHNT, CDR2 YYREEE (reference sequence). This chain's CDR3 is CASSPDRGRETQYF. The CDR3 DNA reads as TGTGCCAGCAGCCCGGACAGGGGAAGGGAGACCCAGTACTTC. The full variable domain, in which reference TRBV5-4 and TRBJ2-5 provide the parts outside the CDR3, is ETGVTQSPTHLIKTRGQQVTLRCSSQSGHNTVSWYQQALGQGPQFIFQYYREEENGRGNFPPRFSGLQFPNYSSELNVNALELDDSALYLCASSPDRGRETQYFGPGTRLLVL.

The sample holds a few counts of this clone. The chain is built from TRBV15 and TRBJ1-4; D uncertain. CDR1 is LNHNV and CDR2 is YYDKDF in the germline V gene (reference sequence). V lost 3 bases, J lost 8 bases, and 13 bases lay in between. The CDR3 loop spans 14 amino acids. The CDR3 protein is CATSSFSGGEKLFF. The CDR3 DNA is TGTGCCACCAGCAGCTTTTCGGGTGGGGAAAAACTGTTTTTT.

This chain links TRBV30 with TRBJ1-6, with D possibly being TRBD1 (6 bases). There are 14 residues in the CDR3. The V and J ends lost 5 bases and 9 bases respectively, with 17 bases between them. Germline V gene sequence: CDR1 GTSNPN, CDR2 SVGIG (reference sequence). CDR3 sequence reads: CAWGNRQGSSPLHF. The CDR3, as DNA: TGTGCCTGGGGAAACAGGCAGGGGAGTTCACCCCTCCACTTT.

This sequence joins TRBV30 and TRBJ1-3; D is uncertain. Between the trimmed V and J ends, which lost 8 bases and 0 bases, there was a span of 14 bases. The length of the CDR3 is 14 residues. Germline loops: CDR1 GTSNPN, CDR2 SVGIG (reference sequence). The CDR3 DNA is TGTGCCCTGGGCTCCGGCAACTCTGGAAACACCATATATTTT. This encodes CALGSGNSGNTIYF.

V is TRBV9 and J is TRBJ2-5; D might be TRBD2 (6 bases). V lost 3 bases, J lost 7 bases, and 13 bases lay in between. The germline V gene encodes CDR1 SGDLS and CDR2 YYNGEE. The length of the CDR3 is 13 residues. The CDR3 loop is CASSGDSAGTQYF. In nucleotides, the CDR3 is TGTGCCAGCAGCGGGGATTCAGCGGGGACCCAGTACTTC.

The V gene is TRBV28, the J gene TRBJ2-2, with TRBD1 as a possible D gene (7 bases). Germline lookup yields CDR1 MDHEN and CDR2 SYDVKM. Trimming took off 10 bases at V and 4 bases at J, with 25 bases between the two ends. This CDR3 contains 17 residues. This chain's CDR3 is CATRGGGPLRITGELFF. CDR3 in DNA: TGTGCCACTCGAGGAGGGGGCCCCTTGCGTATCACCGGGGAGCTGTTTTTT.

The chain has TRBV27 and TRBJ2-7; 8 bases match TRBD1. Germline CDR1 is MNHEY and CDR2 is SMNVEV (reference sequence). This CDR3 has 14 residues. J gave up 2 bases and V 5 bases, and 5 bases lay outside the gene matches. This CDR3 reads CASSKAGQAYEQYF. Here the CDR3 DNA reads TGTGCCAGCAGTAAGGCGGGACAGGCCTACGAGCAGTACTTC.

The chain uses TRBV7-9 and TRBJ2-5; 8 nucleotides agree with TRBD2. V was clipped by 5 bases and J by 1 base; unmatched bases: 3. Per germline, CDR1 SEHNR and CDR2 FQNEAQ (reference sequence). The CDR3 runs to 14 residues. This CDR3 is CASSPGGIQETQYF. CDR3 coding DNA: TGTGCCAGCAGCCCGGGGGGGATCCAAGAGACCCAGTACTTC.

The chain combines TRBV3-1 (or the pseudogene TRBV3-2) with TRBJ2-3; TRBD2 agrees at 7 bases. The V segment lost 3 bases and the J segment 6 bases; nucleotides outside the gene matches: 9. From germline, CDR1 is LGHDT and CDR2 YNNKEL (reference sequence). The length of the CDR3 is 15 residues. CDR3 sequence reads: CASSQTSRSSDTQYF. The CDR3 bases are TGTGCCAGCAGCCAGACTAGCAGGTCGTCCGATACGCAGTATTTT.

The chain uses TRBV27 and TRBJ1-6; D gene unclear. The CDR3 contains 13 residues. CDR1 MNHEY and CDR2 SMNVEV come from the germline V gene (reference sequence). V lost 6 bases, J lost 7 bases, and 10 bases lay in between. The chain's CDR3 is CASSPTINSPLHF. DNA for the CDR3: TGTGCCAGCAGCCCCACTATCAATTCACCCCTCCACTTT.

The chain combines TRBV9 with TRBJ2-3; the match to TRBD1 covers 9 bases. The CDR3 has 16 residues. The V gene end was trimmed by 0 bases and the J gene end by 3 bases; junction bases not matched to a gene: 5. CDR1 is SGDLS, CDR2 YYNGEE, per germline. CDR3 region: CASSVEGTGLTDTQYF. The CDR3 coding sequence is TGTGCCAGCAGCGTAGAAGGGACAGGGCTAACAGATACGCAGTATTTT.

Here the CDR3 DNA reads TGTGCCAGCAGCTTAGCCCCGACCGGGACTAGCCACGAGCAGTACTTC. Its translation: CASSLAPTGTSHEQYF. The chain has TRBV5-5 and TRBJ2-7; 9 nucleotides agree with TRBD2. The CDR3 spans 16 residues. Germline V gene lookup returns CDR1 SGHKS and CDR2 YYEKEE (reference sequence). The ends lost 2 bases at V and 5 bases at J; junction bases unmatched: 11. Using reference TRBV5-5 and TRBJ2-7 for the parts outside the CDR3, the full variable domain is DAGVTQSPTHLIKTRGQQVTLRCSPISGHKSVSWYQQVLGQGPQFIFQYYEKEERGRGNFPDRFSARQFPNYSSELNVNALLLGDSALYLCASSLAPTGTSHEQYFGPGTRLTVT.

The V call is TRBV6-5, the J call TRBJ1-5, with 8 bases that match TRBD1. In germline, CDR1 is MNHEY, CDR2 SVGAGI. The CDR3 sequence is 14 residues long. After removal of 7 bases from V and 4 bases from J, the junction contained 6 bases not matched to a gene. For the CDR3, the DNA is TGTGCCAGCAATATAAGACAGGGGAATCAGCCCCAGCATTTT. Amino acid sequence: CASNIRQGNQPQHF.